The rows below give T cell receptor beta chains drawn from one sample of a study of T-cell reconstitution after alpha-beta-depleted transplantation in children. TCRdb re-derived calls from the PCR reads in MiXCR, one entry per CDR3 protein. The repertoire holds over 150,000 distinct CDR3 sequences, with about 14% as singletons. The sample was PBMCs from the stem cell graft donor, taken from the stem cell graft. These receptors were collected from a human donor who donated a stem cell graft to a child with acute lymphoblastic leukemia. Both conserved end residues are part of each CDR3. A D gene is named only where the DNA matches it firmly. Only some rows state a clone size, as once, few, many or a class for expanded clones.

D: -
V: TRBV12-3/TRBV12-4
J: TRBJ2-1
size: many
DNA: TGTGCCAGCAGTTTAGCGGACGCTACCCACGGTGAGCAGTTCTTC
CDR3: CASSLADATHGEQFF

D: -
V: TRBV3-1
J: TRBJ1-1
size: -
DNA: TGTGCCAGCAGCAAAAGGGACCACAGAATGAACACTGAAGCTTTCTTT
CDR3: CASSKRDHRMNTEAFF

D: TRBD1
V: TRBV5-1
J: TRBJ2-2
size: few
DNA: TGCGCCAGCACCTCCAGGGACAGGGGTGAAGCCGGGGAGCTGTTTTTT
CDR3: CASTSRDRGEAGELFF

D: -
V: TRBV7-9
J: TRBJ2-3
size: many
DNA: TGTGCCAGCAGCTGGATGGGCACAGATACGCAGTATTTT
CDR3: CASSWMGTDTQYF

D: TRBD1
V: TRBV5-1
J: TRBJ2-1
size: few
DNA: TGCGCCAGCAGCCCCGGACAGGGGGCGAGGCGTGAGCAGTTCTTC
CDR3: CASSPGQGARREQFF

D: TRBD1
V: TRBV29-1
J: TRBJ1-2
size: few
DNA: TGCAGCGCCACAGGGGGAGCGGACGGCTACACCTTC
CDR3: CSATGGADGYTF

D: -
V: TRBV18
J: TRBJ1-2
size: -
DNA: TGTGCCAGCTCACCGGCTGCGGGGCCAAACTATGGCTACACCTTC
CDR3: CASSPAAGPNYGYTF

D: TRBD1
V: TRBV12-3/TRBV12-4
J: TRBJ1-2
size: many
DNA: TGTGCCAGCAGTTTTGTAGGGCACAGGGGGAGTTATGGCTACACCTTC
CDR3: CASSFVGHRGSYGYTF

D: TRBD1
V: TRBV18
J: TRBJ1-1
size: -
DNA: TGTGCCAGCTCACTTACCGGGACAGGATTCGGGGACACTGAAGCTTTCTTT
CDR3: CASSLTGTGFGDTEAFF

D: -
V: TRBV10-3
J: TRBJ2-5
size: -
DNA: TGTGCCATCAGTGAGATGGGGAAGAGTCAAGAGACCCAGTACTTC
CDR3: CAISEMGKSQETQYF

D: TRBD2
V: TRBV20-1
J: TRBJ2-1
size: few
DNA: TGCAGTGCTAGAGATAGCGGGAGGTCGGACAATGAGCAGTTCTTC
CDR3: CSARDSGRSDNEQFF

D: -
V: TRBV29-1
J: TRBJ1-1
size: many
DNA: TGCAGCGCGGGGAACACTGAAGCTTTCTTT
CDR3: CSAGNTEAFF

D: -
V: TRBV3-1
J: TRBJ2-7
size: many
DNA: TGTGCCAGCAGCCAAGCTTGGTTTCAGCGGATGACCTACGAGCAGTACTTC
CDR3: CASSQAWFQRMTYEQYF

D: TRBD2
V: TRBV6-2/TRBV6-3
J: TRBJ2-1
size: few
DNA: TGTGCCAGCAGTCCCGCCGGGACTAGCGGGAGAAGCGGGCAGTTCTTC
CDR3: CASSPAGTSGRSGQFF

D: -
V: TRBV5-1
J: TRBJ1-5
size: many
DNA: TGCGCCAGCAGCTTGACAGGGCAGGATCAGCCCCAGCATTTT
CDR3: CASSLTGQDQPQHF

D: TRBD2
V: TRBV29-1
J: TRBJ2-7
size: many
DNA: TGCAGCGTTCCAGCTAGCGGGAGTTACGGCGAGCAGTACTTC
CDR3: CSVPASGSYGEQYF

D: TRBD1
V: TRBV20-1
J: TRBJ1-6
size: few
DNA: TGCAGTGCTAGGGGACAGGCCGAAATCTCCTATAATTCACCCCTCCACTTT
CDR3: CSARGQAEISYNSPLHF

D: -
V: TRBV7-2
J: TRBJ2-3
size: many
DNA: TGTGCCAGCAGCCCATGGACTACCGGCTACACAGATACGCAGTATTTT
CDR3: CASSPWTTGYTDTQYF

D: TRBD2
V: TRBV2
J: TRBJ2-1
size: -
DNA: TGTGCCAGCAGTGAAGAGGGACTAGCGGGACCCAATGAGCAGTTCTTC
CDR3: CASSEEGLAGPNEQFF

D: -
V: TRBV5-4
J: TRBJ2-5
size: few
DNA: TGTGCCAGCAGCTCCCAGGGGAGGACCCAGTACTTC
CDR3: CASSSQGRTQYF

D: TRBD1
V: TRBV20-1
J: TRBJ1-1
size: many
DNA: TGCAGTGCCTGGGGACAGATTAACACTGAAGCTTTCTTT
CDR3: CSAWGQINTEAFF

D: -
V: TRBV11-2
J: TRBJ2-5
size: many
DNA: TGTGCCAGCAGCTTACATGGGTTGGAGACCCAGTACTTC
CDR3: CASSLHGLETQYF

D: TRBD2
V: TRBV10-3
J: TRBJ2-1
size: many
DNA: TGTGCCATCAGTAGGGGCGGGAGCTCCTACAATGAGCAGTTCTTC
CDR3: CAISRGGSSYNEQFF

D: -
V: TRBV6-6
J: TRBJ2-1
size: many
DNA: TGTGCCAGCAGTTACTCTCATACCAATGAGCAGTTCTTC
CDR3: CASSYSHTNEQFF

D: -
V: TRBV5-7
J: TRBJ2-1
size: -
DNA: TGTGCCAGCGCCCAGACTGTTAGCTCCTACAATGAGCAGTTCTTC
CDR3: CASAQTVSSYNEQFF

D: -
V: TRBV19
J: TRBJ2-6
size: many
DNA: TGTGCCACCTCGAGGGGGAGGGGGCTCTCTGGGGCCAACGTCCTGACTTTC
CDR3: CATSRGRGLSGANVLTF

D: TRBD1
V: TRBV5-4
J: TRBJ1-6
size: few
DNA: TGTGCCAGCAGCCCCACAGGGGGCCTTCGTTCACCCCTCCACTTT
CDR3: CASSPTGGLRSPLHF

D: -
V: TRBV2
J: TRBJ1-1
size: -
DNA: TGTGCCAGCACCACCGGGGCTACCATGAACACTGAAGCTTTCTTT
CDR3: CASTTGATMNTEAFF

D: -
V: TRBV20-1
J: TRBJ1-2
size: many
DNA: TGCAGTGCTAGTTCAGCAGGCTATGGCTACACCTTC
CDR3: CSASSAGYGYTF

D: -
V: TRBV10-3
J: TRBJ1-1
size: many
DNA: TGTGCCATCAGTCAAGCCGGAGGGGGTAGGAAGAACACTGAAGCTTTCTTT
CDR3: CAISQAGGGRKNTEAFF

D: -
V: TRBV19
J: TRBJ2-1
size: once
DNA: TGTGCCAGTAGTCCAACGATCCGGGACTTCTCCTACAATGAGCAGTTCTTC
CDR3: CASSPTIRDFSYNEQFF

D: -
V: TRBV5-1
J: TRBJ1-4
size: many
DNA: TGCGCCAGCAGCTTGGGGTGGGGGACCAATGAAAAACTGTTTTTT
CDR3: CASSLGWGTNEKLFF

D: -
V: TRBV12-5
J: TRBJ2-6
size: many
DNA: TGTGCTAGTGGTCCGAAGGGGGCTGGGGCCAACGTCCTGACTTTC
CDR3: CASGPKGAGANVLTF

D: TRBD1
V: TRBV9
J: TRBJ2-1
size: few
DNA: TGTGCCAGCAGCGTACAGGGGGTGGGTGAGCAGTTCTTC
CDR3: CASSVQGVGEQFF

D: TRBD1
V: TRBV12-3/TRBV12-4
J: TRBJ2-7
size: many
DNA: TGTGCCAGCAGTTTAACAGGGGCGTTCTACGAGCAGTACTTC
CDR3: CASSLTGAFYEQYF

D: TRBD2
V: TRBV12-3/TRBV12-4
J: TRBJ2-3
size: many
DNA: TGTGCCAGCAGTGACCGGGGGAGCGGGAAAGATACGCAGTATTTT
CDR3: CASSDRGSGKDTQYF

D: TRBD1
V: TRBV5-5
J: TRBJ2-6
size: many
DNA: TGTGCCAGCAGCTTGACGGGACAGCACTCTGGGGCCAACGTCCTGACTTTC
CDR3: CASSLTGQHSGANVLTF

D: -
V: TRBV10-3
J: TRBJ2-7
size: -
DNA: TGTGCCATCAGTGAGACAGGGTCTAGATACTACGAGCAGTACTTC
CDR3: CAISETGSRYYEQYF

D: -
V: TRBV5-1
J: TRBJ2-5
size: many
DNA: TGCGCCAGCAGCCCGGAGGGGGGCCAAGAGACCCAGTACTTC
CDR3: CASSPEGGQETQYF

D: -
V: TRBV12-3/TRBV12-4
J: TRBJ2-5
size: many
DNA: TGTGCCAGCATGAGAGAACCGAACCAAGAGACCCAGTACTTC
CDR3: CASMREPNQETQYF

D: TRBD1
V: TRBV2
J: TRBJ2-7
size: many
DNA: TGTGCCAGCAGTGAATACAGGGGTGTCGGGCTCGAGCAGTACTTC
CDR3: CASSEYRGVGLEQYF

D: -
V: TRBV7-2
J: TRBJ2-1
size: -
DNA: TGTGCCAGCAGCTCCCCACGGAGGTACAATGAGCAGTTCTTC
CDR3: CASSSPRRYNEQFF

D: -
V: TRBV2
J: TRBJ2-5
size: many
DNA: TGTGCCAGCAGTGTTTCCCTAGCTCAAGAGACCCAGTACTTC
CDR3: CASSVSLAQETQYF

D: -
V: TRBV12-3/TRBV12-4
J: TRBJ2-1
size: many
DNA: TGTGCCAGCAGTCCCTGGGGAGATCCCAATGAGCAGTTCTTC
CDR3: CASSPWGDPNEQFF

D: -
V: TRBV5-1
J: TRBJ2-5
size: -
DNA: TGCGCCAGCAGCTTGGGATCTAGGATTGGTAACCAGTACTTC
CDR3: CASSLGSRIGNQYF

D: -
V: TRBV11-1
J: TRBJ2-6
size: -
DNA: TGTGCCAGCAGCTTAGGCCGGGACTGGTCCTCTGGGGCCAACGTCCTGACTTTC
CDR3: CASSLGRDWSSGANVLTF

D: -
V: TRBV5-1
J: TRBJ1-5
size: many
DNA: TGCGCCAGCAGCTTGGCTGGGGCAGGGCATCAGCCCCAGCATTTT
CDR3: CASSLAGAGHQPQHF

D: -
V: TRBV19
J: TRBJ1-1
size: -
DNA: TGTGCCAGTAGTGCGTCAACGGGTGGGGTGGTTGAAGCTTTCTTT
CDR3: CASSASTGGVVEAFF

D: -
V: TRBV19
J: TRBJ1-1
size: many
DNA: TGTGCCAGTAGTACTCAGGGTATGTCCCCAGAAGCTTTCTTT
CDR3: CASSTQGMSPEAFF

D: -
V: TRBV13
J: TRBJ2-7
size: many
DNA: TGTGCCAGCAGCCAGGGGGGTAGTAGGTACGAGCAGTACTTC
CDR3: CASSQGGSRYEQYF

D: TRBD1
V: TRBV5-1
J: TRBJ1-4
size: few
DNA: TGCGCCAGCAGCTTTGGACAGGGAAATGAAAAACTGTTTTTT
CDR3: CASSFGQGNEKLFF